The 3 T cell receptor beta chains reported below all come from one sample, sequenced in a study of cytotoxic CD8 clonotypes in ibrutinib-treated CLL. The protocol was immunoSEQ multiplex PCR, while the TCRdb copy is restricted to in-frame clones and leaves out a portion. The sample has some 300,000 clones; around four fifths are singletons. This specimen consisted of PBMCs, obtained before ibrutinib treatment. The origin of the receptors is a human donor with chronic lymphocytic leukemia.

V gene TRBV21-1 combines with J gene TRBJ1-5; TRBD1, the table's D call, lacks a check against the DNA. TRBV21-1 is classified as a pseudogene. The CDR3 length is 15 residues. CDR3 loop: CASRGPGPSNQPQHF. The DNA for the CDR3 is TGTGCCAGCAGGGGGCCGGGTCCGAGCAATCAGCCCCAGCATTTT.

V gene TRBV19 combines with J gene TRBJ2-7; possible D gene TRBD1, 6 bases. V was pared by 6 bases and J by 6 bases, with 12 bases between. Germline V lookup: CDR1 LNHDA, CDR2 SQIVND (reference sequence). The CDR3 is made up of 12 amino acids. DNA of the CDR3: TGTGCCAGTAGCCCAGACAGGTTCGAGCAGTACTTC. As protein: CASSPDRFEQYF.

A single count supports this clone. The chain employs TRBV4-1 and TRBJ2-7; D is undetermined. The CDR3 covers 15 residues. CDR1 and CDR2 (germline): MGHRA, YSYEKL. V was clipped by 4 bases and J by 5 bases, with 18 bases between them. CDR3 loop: CASSPTDVRRDEQYF. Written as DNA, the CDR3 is TGCGCCAGCAGCCCGACGGATGTTAGGAGAGACGAGCAGTACTTC.